The subject of this entry is one TCR beta chain. Its antigen is currently not known. The sample holds no much larger clone one base away, and base qualities are not on file. The sample is drawn from a study of blood T cells in healthy people across ages (dated by TCRdb to about 2015). For the wider study: In model experiments, template switching captured about one uniquely barcoded TCR beta cDNA molecule for every two T cells. To track age-related changes in TCR beta repertoire diversity, the study relied on deep sequencing normalized with unique cDNA molecular identifiers. For two donors (one aged 18 to 30 and one aged 80 or older), the study analyzed two additional independent replicas of 1 million unique cDNA reads from the same blood draw. Donors of different ages were randomly distributed across sequencing lanes to avoid experimental bias. Four age groups were formed from the donors: young (average approximately 16 years), middle-aged (approximately 40), aged (over 55) and long-lived (82). Broader findings and caveats from the paper: Compared with the aged group, more naive CD4+ T cells, fewer expanded clones and increased TCR diversity were shown by the long-lived group, suggesting age selection. The percentage of naive T cells measured by flow cytometry correlated strongly with observed TCR beta diversity. Since profiling was done on bulk unsorted PBMCs, naive and antigen-experienced compartments could not be conclusively compared. Donor CMV infection status was unknown, potentially confounding age-related changes in expanded clonotypes. Estimates of total diversity based on one million sequenced T cells were regarded as lower bounds and as underestimates. Observed TCR beta diversity per million T cells fell roughly linearly with age, and a significant reduction was already apparent by age roughly 40.

The CDR3, from cysteine to phenylalanine, totals 13 residues. The entry retains the CDR3 DNA only, 39 bases that are in frame from base 1. As encoded in the germline V gene, CDR1 is SGHTA while CDR2 is FQGTGA. Libraries were made using 5' RACE. TCRdb lists the instrument as Illumina HiSeq 2500. A second roughly 6 to 11 cycle PCR used a sample-barcoded 5' primer and a J-beta primer mix. A unique molecular identifier was introduced onto each TCR beta cDNA molecule by a template-switch 5' adaptor carrying 12 random nucleotides. At least 3 million CDR3-containing paired-end reads were obtained from each sample. All of the RNA was converted into first-strand cDNA using the Mint cDNA synthesis kit, with a TRBC-specific oligonucleotide serving as the primer. Following uracil-DNA glycosylase treatment, all cDNA underwent a first 18-cycle PCR with the universal primers M1SS and BC2_uni_R. In the original analysis: Normalization of each sample was performed by random selection of 1 million high-quality reads, each carrying a distinct molecular identifier. Reads with shared molecular identifiers were discarded instead of being binned into consensus sequences. CDR3 identification, clonotype clustering and error correction used MiTCR with a Q25 quality threshold and the strictest error-elimination algorithm. A nonparametric unseen species model with Euler transformation was used to estimate lower-bound total TCR beta diversity. In TCRdb, the public reads were trimmed at Q25 with fastp and aligned with MiXCR, with productive beta chains retained. Rows are combined by CDR3 protein, so each entry shows the most common genes and DNA. The V and J calls, along with clone size, are taken from TCRdb and not from the paper's own processing. The table for this sample lists some 860,000 distinct CDR3 sequences; just over 55% of them were counted only once. Approximately 24% of the sample is held by the ten biggest clonotypes.

Systemically healthy Caucasian individuals from Russia, approximately 39 in total and aged about 6 to 95 years, were included as donors. Each donor gave ten milliliters of peripheral blood, collected into EDTA-treated Vacutainer tubes. Ficoll-Paque density-gradient centrifugation was used to isolate PBMCs, with at least 6.5 million per sample. Trizol reagent was used to extract total RNA from the PBMCs, yielding at least 6 micrograms per sample. Naive CD45RAhigh/CD27high T cell percentages were measured by flow cytometry on a PBMC aliquot from every donor. Sequencing was carried out using blood. The TCR sequence derives from a middle-aged man in good health. The sequence is built from TRBV7-3 and TRBJ2-1; no D gene is confidently identified. The J call is uncertain, as TRBJ2-7 better fits the DNA end. The CDR3 is CASSPALAGEQYF. The nucleotide sequence is TGTGCCAGCAGCCCCGCCCTTGCTGGCGAGCAGTACTTC.